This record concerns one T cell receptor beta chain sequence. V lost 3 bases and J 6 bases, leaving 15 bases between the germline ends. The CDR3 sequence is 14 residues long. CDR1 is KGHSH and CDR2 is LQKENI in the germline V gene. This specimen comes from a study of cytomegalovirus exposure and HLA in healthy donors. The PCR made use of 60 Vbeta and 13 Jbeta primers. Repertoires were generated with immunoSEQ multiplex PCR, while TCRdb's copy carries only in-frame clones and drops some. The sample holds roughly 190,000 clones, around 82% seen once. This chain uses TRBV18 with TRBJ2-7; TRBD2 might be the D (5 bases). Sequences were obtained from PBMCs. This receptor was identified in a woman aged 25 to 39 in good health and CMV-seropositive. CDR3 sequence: CASSPSGGRGEQYF. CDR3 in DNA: TGTGCCAGCTCACCGAGTGGAGGCCGGGGCGAGCAGTACTTC.